This T cell receptor (beta chain) comes out of a study of T cell changes during pregnancy in multiple sclerosis. The CDR3 has 15 amino acids. Germline V gene data show CDR1 as MNHNS and CDR2 as SASEGT. The ends were cut back, 6 bases at V and 0 bases at J, with 9 bases in the middle. Assay: immunoSEQ multiplex PCR; the TCRdb copy retains only in-frame clones and omits some. The sample lists about 100,000 clones, approximately 90% occurring once. This clone was detected only once. The material was peripheral blood, obtained after pregnancy. The genes are TRBV6-1 and TRBJ1-6, with D hard to call. The clonotype was recovered from a female donor with multiple sclerosis, enrolled in a pregnancy study. The CDR3 protein is CASSTYSSYNSPLHF. CDR3 DNA: TGTGCCAGCAGCACTTACAGCTCCTATAATTCACCCCTCCACTTT.